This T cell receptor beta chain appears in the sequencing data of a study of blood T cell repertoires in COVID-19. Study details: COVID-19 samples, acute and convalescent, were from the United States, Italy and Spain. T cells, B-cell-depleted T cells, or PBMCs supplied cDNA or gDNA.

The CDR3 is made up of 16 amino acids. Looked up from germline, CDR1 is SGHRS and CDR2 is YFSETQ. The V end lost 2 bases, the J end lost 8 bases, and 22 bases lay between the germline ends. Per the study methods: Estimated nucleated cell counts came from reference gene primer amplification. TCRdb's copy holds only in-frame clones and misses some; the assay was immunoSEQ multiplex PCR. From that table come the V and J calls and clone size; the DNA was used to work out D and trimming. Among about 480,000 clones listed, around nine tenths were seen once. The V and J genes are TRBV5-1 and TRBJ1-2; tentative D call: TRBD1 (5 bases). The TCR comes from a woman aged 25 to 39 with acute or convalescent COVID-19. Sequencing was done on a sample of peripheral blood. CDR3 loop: CASSLRWGDRVDGYTF. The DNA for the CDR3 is TGCGCCAGCAGCTTAAGGTGGGGGGATCGTGTCGACGGCTACACCTTC.